Here is one TCR beta chain with its context. Original processing methods: For nucleated cells, counts were estimated from reference gene primer amplification. Only in-frame clones appear in the TCRdb table, and some are missing; sequencing was by immunoSEQ multiplex PCR. The V and J calls and clone size were taken over from that table, and D and trimming were inferred from the DNA. Of roughly 240,000 clones detected, about four fifths appear once; the ten largest clones hold 3% to 4.5%. Participants were aged about 18 to 100 years, lived in about two dozen US areas, and enrolled virtually. Cohorts were determined from participant-reported clinical history. This record comes from a study of blood T cell repertoires in COVID-19. At the level of the study: PBMCs, B-cell-depleted T cells, or T cells were the source of the cDNA or gDNA that made up the material.

The TCR sequence derives from a woman aged 40-49 years who had been exposed to COVID-19. The sample consisted of PBMCs or T cells enriched from blood (not recorded which).

CDR3 bases: TGTGCCAGCAGTCCGTCGACAGAAGGCTACACCTTC. It encodes CASSPSTEGYTF. The chain is built from TRBV12-3 or TRBV12-4 and TRBJ1-2; maybe TRBD1 (5 bases). V lost 5 bases and J lost 8, with 12 bases in between. This CDR3 region has 12 residues.